This TCR beta chain was captured in a study of blood T cell repertoires in COVID-19. In the study overall: T cells, B-cell-depleted T cells, or PBMCs provided the cDNA or gDNA that served as material.

Germline CDR1 is MNHEY and CDR2 is SVGAGI. The V and J ends lost 10 bases and 4 bases, in that order; junction bases with no gene match: 5. CDR3 size: 12 residues. Per the original methods: The assay estimated nucleated cells by amplifying reference gene primers. Assay used: immunoSEQ multiplex PCR; TCRdb lists only in-frame clones, some missing. V and J calls and clone size come straight from that table; D and trimming were deduced from the DNA. Of around 98,000 clones in the sample, roughly 85% are singletons; the top ten hold 4% to 5.5%. V is TRBV6-5 and J is TRBJ2-5, with 8 bases identical to TRBD1. The clonotype was recovered from a man aged 70-80 years with acute or convalescent COVID-19. The sequenced sample consisted of peripheral blood. CDR3 protein: CAIDRGGETQYF. CDR3 in DNA: TGTGCCATCGACAGGGGTGGAGAGACCCAGTACTTC.